This TCR beta chain was sequenced for a study of cytomegalovirus exposure and HLA in healthy donors. Notes on this clone: Its antigen is still unknown.

A multiplex PCR was run with 60 Vbeta primers and 13 Jbeta primers. This table comes from immunoSEQ multiplex PCR, and its TCRdb copy is limited to in-frame clones, with some not included. The table for this sample gives around 50,000 clones. Study-wide points: Whilst most TCR sequences proved rare, a subset of public TCRs occurred across many donors.

Per germline, CDR1 LNHDA and CDR2 SQIVND (reference sequence). There are 14 residues in the CDR3. V lost 6 bases to trimming and J lost 2 bases; unmatched junction nucleotides: 5. The chain employs TRBV19 and TRBJ2-3; 7 bases align to TRBD1. This sequence originates from a woman under 40 in good health and CMV-seropositive. Sequencing input: PBMCs. The DNA for the CDR3 is TGTGCCAGTAGGAGAGGGGGCAACACAGATACGCAGTATTTT. Translation: CASRRGGNTDTQYF. Looking up the rest from reference TRBV19 and TRBJ2-3 gives the full variable domain: DGGITQSPKYLFRKEGQNVTLSCEQNLNHDAMYWYRQDPGQGLRLIYYSQIVNDFQKGDIAEGYSVSREKKESFPLTVTSAQKNPTAFYLCASRRGGNTDTQYFGPGTRLTVL.